This is a list of T cell receptor beta chains from one sample in a study of CD8+ T cells in alopecia areata. Using immunoSEQ multiplex PCR, the repertoire was profiled, and TCRdb retains in-frame clones only, with some absent. The table has about 140,000 clones, about 47% seen once. Sequencing used CD4+ T cells sorted from blood, obtained at week 0. The receptors shown here come from a human donor with alopecia areata. Both conserved end residues are part of each CDR3. The D gene is left open where the match is weak. For some rows the clone size is stated as once, few or many, or as a class when expanded; others skip it.

clone size | J gene | V gene | D gene | CDR3 DNA | CDR3 protein
. | TRBJ1-5 | TRBV5-4 | . | TGTGCCAGCACCCCGTCCCAGGGGTGGGGGTTTTCGGTGGATCAGCCCCAGCATTTT | CASTPSQGWGFSVDQPQHF
few | TRBJ2-1 | TRBV7-3 | TRBD2 | TGTGCCAGCAGCTTCCTCCCCGCGGGCGGGAGATCCAATGAGCAGTTCTTC | CASSFLPAGGRSNEQFF
. | TRBJ2-7 | TRBV4-1 | . | TGCGCCAGCAGCCGCCTGGTGGCAGGTGAGGGGTCGTCCTACGAGCAGTACTTC | CASSRLVAGEGSSYEQYF
. | TRBJ2-2 | TRBV6-5 | . | TGTGCCAGCAGTTACGGGCGTCAGCCGAACACCGGGGAGCTGTTTTTT | CASSYGRQPNTGELFF
. | TRBJ2-6 | TRBV20-1 | . | TGCAGCGTCGGTGGGGCCAACGTCCTGACTTTC | CSVGGANVLTF
few | TRBJ2-7 | TRBV18 | TRBD1 | TGTGCCAGCTCGCCCCCCGGGACAGGGGTTACCGAGCAGTACTTC | CASSPPGTGVTEQYF
. | TRBJ2-5 | TRBV7-2 | TRBD1 | TGTGCCAGCAGCTTATCACCAGGGGGCTTAGTCCCCAAGACCCAGTACTTC | CASSLSPGGLVPKTQYF
. | TRBJ1-2 | TRBV5-1 | . | TGCGCCAGCAGTCAGCTCGCACAGAGAAGCTATGGCTACACCTTC | CASSQLAQRSYGYTF
. | TRBJ2-7 | TRBV29-1 | TRBD1 | TGCAGCGTTACCGACAGGGGGCGCGAGCAGTACTTC | CSVTDRGREQYF
. | TRBJ1-1 | TRBV29-1 | TRBD1 | TGCAGCGTAGAACAGGGGAGATACACTGAAGCTTTCTTT | CSVEQGRYTEAFF
. | TRBJ2-3 | TRBV2 | TRBD1 | TGTGCCAGCAGTCGGGACAGACAGGGCAGTAAGTCGGATACGCAGTATTTT | CASSRDRQGSKSDTQYF
few | TRBJ1-1 | TRBV29-1 | . | TGCAGCGTTGCGCCGAGGACTGAAGCTTTCTTT | CSVAPRTEAFF
. | TRBJ2-4 | TRBV29-1 | . | TGCAGCGTTGAAAGTGGTGGGTCCAAAAACATTCAGTACTTC | CSVESGGSKNIQYF
. | TRBJ2-1 | TRBV15 | . | TGTGCCACCAGCAGAGGCTACAATGAGCAGTTCTTC | CATSRGYNEQFF
. | TRBJ2-7 | TRBV28 | . | TGTGCCAGCAGTTTGGGGCGCGAGCAGTACTTC | CASSLGREQYF
. | TRBJ2-1 | TRBV11-2 | TRBD2 | TGTGCCAGCAGCCCGGGGACTAGCGGGAGGAATGAGCAGTTCTTC | CASSPGTSGRNEQFF
. | TRBJ2-1 | TRBV29-1 | . | TGCAGCGTGGCCGGGACTTATTACAATGAGCAGTTCTTC | CSVAGTYYNEQFF
. | TRBJ2-5 | TRBV29-1 | . | TGCAGCGTTGAGGGCCAGCCTCTTGGGACCCAGTACTTC | CSVEGQPLGTQYF
. | TRBJ1-1 | TRBV30 | TRBD1 | TGTGCCTGGAAAAACCCCGAGACAGGGGTCACTGAAGCTTTCTTT | CAWKNPETGVTEAFF
. | TRBJ2-3 | TRBV25-1 | . | TGTGCCAGCAGTGAATATCGGCTCGGCACAGATACGCAGTATTTT | CASSEYRLGTDTQYF
. | TRBJ2-7 | TRBV15 | TRBD1 | TGTGCCACCAGCAGAGATCTCCGGGACAGGTCCTACGAGCAGTACTTC | CATSRDLRDRSYEQYF
. | TRBJ1-2 | TRBV29-1 | TRBD1 | TGCAGCGTCGGTGGTTGGGACAGGGTAAATGGCTACACCTTC | CSVGGWDRVNGYTF
. | TRBJ1-5 | TRBV18 | . | TGTGCCAGCTCACCAGGGGGCCCGAACAATCAGCCCCAGCATTTT | CASSPGGPNNQPQHF
few | TRBJ1-1 | TRBV28 | TRBD1 | TGTGCCAGCAGAATATACAGGGGTTTGGTCACTGAAGCTTTCTTT | CASRIYRGLVTEAFF
. | TRBJ2-6 | TRBV27 | . | TGTGCCAGCAGCCTAAACAGCCCTGGGGCCAACGTCCTGACTTTC | CASSLNSPGANVLTF
few | TRBJ2-7 | TRBV14 | . | TGTGCCAGCAGTAGGACCTACGAGCAGTACTTC | CASSRTYEQYF
few | TRBJ1-1 | TRBV6-5 | . | TGTGCCAGCAGCAAGGGGTCAGGGGCCAGCGAAGCTTTCTTT | CASSKGSGASEAFF
. | TRBJ2-7 | TRBV7-2 | . | TGTGCCAGCAGCCTAGAGGGTGGTTACGAGCAGTACTTC | CASSLEGGYEQYF
. | TRBJ1-2 | TRBV5-1 | TRBD1 | TGCGCCAGCAGCTACCAGGGGGCGTTTGGCTATGGCTACACCTTC | CASSYQGAFGYGYTF
few | TRBJ1-5 | TRBV5-1 | TRBD1 | TGCGCCAGCAGCATAGGGACAGCGAATCAGCCCCAGCATTTT | CASSIGTANQPQHF
. | TRBJ2-1 | TRBV15 | TRBD2 | TGTGCCACCAGCCTAGGACTAGCGGGAAGGGGGTGGTTCTTC | CATSLGLAGRGWFF
. | TRBJ2-1 | TRBV30 | . | TGTGCCTGGAGTCCTAGTTACAATGAGCAGTTCTTC | CAWSPSYNEQFF
. | TRBJ1-2 | TRBV7-2 | . | TGTGCCAGCAGCTTAAATTGGGAGGCTGCCCATGGCTACACCTTC | CASSLNWEAAHGYTF
few | TRBJ2-7 | TRBV4-1 | TRBD1 | TGCGCCAGCAGCCACACTAAGGACAGGTCCTCCTCCTACGAGCAGTACTTC | CASSHTKDRSSSYEQYF
. | TRBJ2-4 | TRBV10-3 | . | TGTGCCATCAGTGAGTCTGGACGGAACATTCAGTACTTC | CAISESGRNIQYF
. | TRBJ1-5 | TRBV7-9 | . | TGTGCCAGCAGCTTAGTTCACGATCAGCCCCAGCATTTT | CASSLVHDQPQHF
. | TRBJ1-5 | TRBV6-1 | . | TGTGCCAGCAGCCTTACCTGGGATCAGCCCCAGCATTTT | CASSLTWDQPQHF
. | TRBJ1-1 | TRBV11-3 | . | TGTGCCAGCAGCTTTCAGGAGAACACTGAAGCTTTCTTT | CASSFQENTEAFF
. | TRBJ2-2 | TRBV15 | TRBD1 | TGTGCCACCAGCAAGAGACAGGGGTTTTCCGGGGAGCTGTTTTTT | CATSKRQGFSGELFF
. | TRBJ2-1 | TRBV7-2 | TRBD2 | TGTGCCAGCACACCGGGACTAGCGCGCAATGAGCAGTTCTTC | CASTPGLARNEQFF
few | TRBJ2-7 | TRBV30 | . | TGTGCCTGGAGTCCGGGATCAGTAACGTCCTACGAGCAGTACTTC | CAWSPGSVTSYEQYF
. | TRBJ2-7 | TRBV5-6 | . | TGTGCCAGCAGCTCCGAGATCGGCGAGCAGTACTTC | CASSSEIGEQYF
. | TRBJ2-5 | TRBV11-2 | . | TGTGCCAGCAGCCCTCAAGAGACCCAGTACTTC | CASSPQETQYF
. | TRBJ1-5 | TRBV23-1 | . | TGCGCCAGCAGTCAATTTTCCCCTAGCAATCAGCCCCAGCATTTT | CASSQFSPSNQPQHF
. | TRBJ2-2 | TRBV2 | TRBD1 | TGTGCCAGCAGGGGACAGGGGGCGGCCGGGGAGCTGTTTTTT | CASRGQGAAGELFF